The source of this TCR beta chain is a study of OX40 agonist ivuxolimab in advanced cancers. Study outcomes and limitations: Clonal expansion by week 6 occurred in CD4+ and CD8+ blood T cells (at 0.1 to 3.0 mg/kg).

CDR1 and CDR2 (germline): SGHRS, YFSETQ. This CDR3 contains 16 residues. V was cut by 4 bases and J by 2 bases, with 18 bases left in between. Clones were read by immunoSEQ multiplex PCR, and TCRdb kept only the in-frame ones, dropping some. The table records under 100,000 clones, roughly 92% of them present only once. On this clone: No antigen is known for it.

Sequences were derived from CD4+ or CD8+ T cells sorted from blood, sampled in a trial of the OX40 agonist ivuxolimab. The V gene is TRBV5-1, the J gene TRBJ2-5; perhaps TRBD1 as D (5 bases). This sequence was found in an adult with an advanced solid tumor such as melanoma, head and neck, liver or kidney cancer. The CDR3 region has the DNA TGCGCCAGCAGCCCCCCCAGGGCAGGGATACAAGAGACCCAGTACTTC. Amino acid sequence: CASSPPRAGIQETQYF.